These 5 T cell receptor beta chains originate from one sample sequenced in a study of identical twins. TCRdb passed the 5' RACE reads through MiXCR, listing each CDR3 protein once. The table has 500,000 or so distinct CDR3 sequences, about 14% seen once. The sample also formed part of further work on yellow fever vaccine responses in identical twins.

The sequenced sample consisted of CD4+ T cells sorted from blood. The receptors originated from a woman younger than 35 in good health.

This clonotype was detected a few times. The J gene is TRBJ2-1, the V gene TRBV19; TRBD1 aligns across 8 bases. V lost 7 bases and J lost 6; bases outside the gene matches: 11. The CDR3 covers 15 residues. Germline CDR1 reads LNHDA; CDR2 reads SQIVND (reference sequence). CDR3 in amino acids: CASIGRTGIFNEQFF. The CDR3 DNA sequence: TGTGCCAGTATAGGGAGGACAGGGATTTTCAATGAGCAGTTCTTC.

The chain employs TRBV5-6 and TRBJ2-7; TRBD1 matches at 8 bases. CDR3 size: 14 residues. Germline V gene lookup returns CDR1 SGHDT and CDR2 YYEEEE. Trimming removed 2 bases from V and 5 bases from J; junction bases left unmatched: 6. CDR3: CASSLAGGLDEQYF. The CDR3 DNA is TGTGCCAGCAGCTTAGCAGGGGGCCTGGACGAGCAGTACTTC.

The V gene is TRBV5-4, the J gene TRBJ2-1, with 13 positions matching TRBD2. The germline gives CDR1 SGHNT, CDR2 YYREEE (reference sequence). With V trimmed by 5 bases and J by 9 bases, 8 bases remained unmatched. The CDR3 runs to 15 residues. The CDR3 is CASRELAGGFGEQFF. The DNA of the CDR3 is TGTGCCAGCAGAGAACTAGCGGGGGGGTTTGGTGAGCAGTTCTTC.

This clonotype was detected only a few times. The chain couples TRBV25-1 to TRBJ2-1; 9 bases are a match to TRBD1. V lost 0 bases and J lost 4; bases outside the gene matches: 1. The CDR3 is 15 amino acids. Germline assignment: CDR1 MGHDK and CDR2 SYGVNS. CDR3: CASSEYGTGYNEQFF. The CDR3 nucleotides read TGTGCCAGCAGTGAATATGGGACAGGGTACAATGAGCAGTTCTTC.

The chain couples TRBV11-3 to TRBJ2-5, with D perhaps TRBD2 (6 bases). The V end lost 7 bases, the J end lost 1 base, and 13 bases lay between the germline ends. This CDR3 has 14 residues. Germline V gives CDR1 SGHNT, CDR2 YENEEA. This CDR3 is CASNWGGIQETQYF. Here the CDR3 DNA reads TGTGCCAGCAACTGGGGCGGGATCCAAGAGACCCAGTACTTC.